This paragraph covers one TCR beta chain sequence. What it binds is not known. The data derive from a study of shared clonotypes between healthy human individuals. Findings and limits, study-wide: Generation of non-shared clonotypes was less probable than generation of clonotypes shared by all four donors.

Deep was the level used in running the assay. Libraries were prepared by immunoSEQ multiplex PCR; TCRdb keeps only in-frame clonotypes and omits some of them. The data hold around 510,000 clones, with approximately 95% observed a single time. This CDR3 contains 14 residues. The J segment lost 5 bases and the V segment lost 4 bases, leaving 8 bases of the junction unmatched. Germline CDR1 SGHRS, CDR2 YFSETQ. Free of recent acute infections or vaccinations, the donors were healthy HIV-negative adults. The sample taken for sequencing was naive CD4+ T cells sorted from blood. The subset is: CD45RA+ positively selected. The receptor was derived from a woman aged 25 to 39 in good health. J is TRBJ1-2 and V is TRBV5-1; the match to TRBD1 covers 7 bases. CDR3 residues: CASSPGQEPYGYTF. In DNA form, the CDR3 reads TGCGCCAGCAGCCCTGGACAGGAGCCATATGGCTACACCTTC.